The 25 T cell receptor beta chains below all came from one sample that was sequenced in a study of blood T cells in healthy people across ages. Primed by a sample-barcoded 5' primer and a J-beta primer mix, a second PCR proceeded for 7 to 11 cycles. TCRdb used MiXCR to reprocess the 5' RACE reads, holding one entry per CDR3 protein. The sample gives roughly 1,500,000 distinct CDR3 sequences, 42% of which show up once; 7% to 9.5% is in the top ten. The sample consisted of blood. The receptor set was obtained from a woman in her late teens or twenties in good health.

The gene calls are TRBV27 and TRBJ1-1, with a weak D call TRBD1 (5 bases). This CDR3 comprises 17 residues. V lost 3 bases and J lost 4, with 21 bases in between. Germline lookup yields CDR1 MNHEY and CDR2 SMNVEV (reference sequence). The CDR3: CASSFRYGDEGSTEAFF. The CDR3 DNA sequence: TGTGCCAGCAGTTTTAGGTACGGCGACGAGGGGAGCACTGAAGCTTTCTTT.

The rearrangement joins TRBV20-1 to TRBJ1-2, with 11 bases identical to TRBD1. The V gene's germline CDR1 is DFQATT and CDR2 SNEGSKA (reference sequence). The V and J ends lost 6 bases and 8 bases, in that order; junction bases with no gene match: 11. The CDR3 spans 14 residues. For the CDR3, the DNA is TGCAGTGCCCAAGAAGGACAGGGGGCGCGAGGCTACACCTTC. Protein: CSAQEGQGARGYTF.

This clonotype came up a few times. V and J are TRBV9 and TRBJ2-7; D remains unclear. Germline CDR1 and CDR2: SGDLS and YYNGEE. V shed 0 bases and J shed 1 base, with 14 bases lying between them. The CDR3 has 16 residues. CDR3 region: CASSVDYSVKSYEQYF. In DNA form, the CDR3 reads TGTGCCAGCAGCGTAGATTACTCGGTCAAATCCTACGAGCAGTACTTC.

To note about this clonotype: Possible read error: a much larger clone is one base away. The chain couples TRBV29-1 to TRBJ2-5; D may be TRBD2 (6 bases). V lost 2 bases, J lost 9 bases, and 16 bases lay in between. Per the germline V gene, CDR1 is SQVTM and CDR2 is ANQGSEA. The CDR3 consists of 13 residues. CDR3 in DNA: TGCAGCGTTGAACTACAGGATTCGGGGGCCCAGTACTTC. It specifies CSVELQDSGAQYF.

This clonotype was seen once. The DNA for the CDR3 is TGTGCCAGCAGCCAGGGCCTAGCTATCTATGGCTACACCTTC. It specifies CASSQGLAIYGYTF. This rearrangement joins TRBV3-1 to TRBJ1-2; D remains ambiguous. This CDR3 has 14 residues. In germline, CDR1 is LGHDT, CDR2 YNNKEL (reference sequence). The V end lost 3 bases, the J end lost 4 bases, and 12 bases lay between the germline ends. Full variable domain (outside the CDR3, taken from reference TRBV3-1 and TRBJ1-2): DTAVSQTPKYLVTQMGNDKSIKCEQNLGHDTMYWYKQDSKKFLKIMFSYNNKELIINETVPNRFSPKSPDKAHLNLHINSLELGDSAVYFCASSQGLAIYGYTFGSGTRLTVV.

The rearrangement links TRBV28 to TRBJ2-7; D perhaps matches TRBD2 (5 bases). Trimming shortened V by 6 bases and J by 5 bases, and 14 bases separated the two germline ends. This CDR3 is built from 13 residues. From germline, CDR1 is MDHEN and CDR2 SYDVKM. CDR3 DNA: TGTGCCAGCAGGCCACCTCTAGCCCACGAGCAGTACTTC. This sequence encodes CASRPPLAHEQYF.

This clonotype was counted a single time. The chain has TRBV12-3 or TRBV12-4 and TRBJ2-3, with 8 nucleotides matching TRBD2. The CDR3 sequence is 15 residues long. The V and J ends lost 4 bases and 0 bases, in that order; junction bases with no gene match: 3. The CDR3 bases are TGTGCCAGCAGTTCAGTAGCGGGAAGCACAGATACGCAGTATTTT. As protein: CASSSVAGSTDTQYF.

The table lists this clonotype with a few counts. The chain uses TRBV11-2 and TRBJ2-7; 12 bases are a match to TRBD2. Trimming cost V 6 bases and J 3 bases; bases outside gene matches: 3. Germline values: CDR1 SGHAT, CDR2 FQNNGV. The CDR3 extends over 14 amino acids. The CDR3 nucleotides read TGTGCCAGCAGTTCTAGCGGGAGGGTCTACGAGCAGTACTTC. Protein sequence: CASSSSGRVYEQYF.

This chain connects TRBV6-1 to TRBJ2-2; D call uncertain. The ends were cut back, 7 bases at V and 2 bases at J, with 14 bases in the middle. Germline CDR1 MNHNS, CDR2 SASEGT. The CDR3 extends over 15 amino acids. In nucleotides, the CDR3 is TGTGCCAGCACCAGGCCGGACGCAAACACCGGGGAGCTGTTTTTT. Translated, it gives CASTRPDANTGELFF.

This clonotype appeared a few times. V and J are TRBV6-5 and TRBJ1-6; 10 positions agree with TRBD1. The CDR3 runs 15 residues. Germline trimming cut 2 bases from V and 7 bases from J; bases unmatched to any gene: 2. The V gene's germline CDR1 is MNHEY and CDR2 SVGAGI. The chain's CDR3 is CASSYRTGGNSPLHF. The DNA for the CDR3 is TGTGCCAGCAGTTACCGGACAGGGGGGAATTCACCCCTCCACTTT.

This clonotype was seen only once. The chain uses TRBV18 and TRBJ1-5; 7 nucleotides align to TRBD1. The CDR3 runs to 14 residues. V was pared by 5 bases and J by 5 bases, with 6 bases of the junction left unmatched. The germline V gene has CDR1 KGHSH and CDR2 LQKENI. The CDR3 region has the DNA TGTGCCAGCTCAGGGCAGGGGGGAGATCAGCCCCAGCATTTT. Its translation is CASSGQGGDQPQHF.

This clonotype is a singleton in its sample. For the CDR3, the DNA is TGTGCCAGCAGGCGGGGCATAAACACAGATACGCAGTATTTT. Residues: CASRRGINTDTQYF. V and J are TRBV3-1 and TRBJ2-3, with D maybe TRBD2 (6 bases). Germline-derived CDR1 and CDR2 are LGHDT and YNNKEL (reference sequence). CDR3 length: 14 amino acids. The V and J ends lost 6 bases and 2 bases respectively, with 12 bases between them.

This clonotype was observed a handful of times. V is TRBV4-1 and J is TRBJ2-1, with 13 nucleotides matching TRBD2. Looked up from germline, CDR1 is MGHRA and CDR2 is YSYEKL. The CDR3 loop spans 16 amino acids. Trimming took 1 base from V and 8 from J; bases not matched to a gene: 5. CDR3 protein: CASSQGTSGSSDEQFF. For the CDR3, the DNA is TGCGCCAGCAGCCAAGGGACTAGCGGGAGCTCGGATGAGCAGTTCTTC.

The V and J genes are TRBV6-5 and TRBJ2-2; the D gene is possibly TRBD2 (6 bases). Germline assignment: CDR1 MNHEY and CDR2 SVGAGI. The V gene lost 8 bases and the J gene lost 7 bases, with 20 bases spanning the gap. The CDR3 covers 15 residues. CDR3 DNA: TGTGCCAGCGGTTCCCATAGCGGAGAGGGCGGGGAGCTGTTTTTT. Protein: CASGSHSGEGGELFF.

This clonotype has a handful of counts. V usage is TRBV20-1 and J usage is TRBJ2-7; TRBD1 matches at 7 bases. V lost 1 base and J lost 10; bases outside the gene matches: 10. CDR3 length: 13 amino acids. In germline, CDR1 is DFQATT, CDR2 SNEGSKA (reference sequence). This chain's CDR3 is CSARVSPGQLQYF. The CDR3 region has the DNA TGCAGTGCTAGAGTTTCTCCGGGACAGTTACAGTACTTC.

This clonotype was seen just once. The V gene is TRBV27, the J gene TRBJ2-1, with TRBD2 matching over 12 bases. Losses at the gene ends were 8 bases for V and 6 bases for J; bases not matched to a gene: 11. The germline V gene has CDR1 MNHEY and CDR2 SMNVEV (reference sequence). There are 16 residues in the CDR3. Here the CDR3 reads CASRRLAGDLSNEQFF. The CDR3 DNA reads TGTGCCAGCCGTAGACTAGCGGGAGACCTATCCAATGAGCAGTTCTTC.

The chain employs TRBV27 and TRBJ1-5; D ambiguous. Germline CDR1 and CDR2: MNHEY and SMNVEV (reference sequence). V was shortened by 5 bases and J by 4 bases, with 9 bases between the two germline ends. CDR3 length: 13 amino acids. CDR3 DNA sequence: TGTGCCAGCAGTATGTCGGAGAATCAGCCCCAGCATTTT. Encoded protein: CASSMSENQPQHF.

The chain uses TRBV6-4 and TRBJ2-2; 13 bases map to TRBD2. The CDR3 is made up of 16 amino acids. With 8 bases clipped from V and 4 bases from J, the junction kept 7 bases outside the gene matches. Germline CDR1 is MRHNA and CDR2 is SNTAGT. The CDR3 region has the DNA TGTGCCAGCGAGCGACTAGCGGGAGGTGGCACCGGGGAGCTGTTTTTT. Translated, it gives CASERLAGGGTGELFF.

The rearrangement joins TRBV7-9 to TRBJ2-1; D possibly corresponds to TRBD2 (6 bases). This CDR3 has 16 residues. V was trimmed by 11 bases and J by 0 bases, leaving 20 bases between them. Germline CDR1 and CDR2: SEHNR and FQNEAQ (reference sequence). The CDR3 region is CARGSEGGFSYNEQFF. The CDR3 bases are TGTGCCCGGGGGTCCGAGGGCGGGTTCTCCTACAATGAGCAGTTCTTC.

This clonotype was detected only a few times. The genes are TRBV6-2 or TRBV6-3 and TRBJ1-1, with D perhaps matching TRBD1 (5 bases). V lost 6 bases and J 1 base, leaving 12 bases between the germline ends. This CDR3 region has 14 residues. Per germline, CDR1 MNHEY and CDR2 SVGEGT. CDR3 loop: CASSKTGGNTEAFF. The CDR3 DNA is TGTGCCAGCAGCAAAACGGGGGGGAACACTGAAGCTTTCTTT.

This clonotype was counted a few times. The chain couples TRBV27 to TRBJ2-7; tentatively, D is TRBD1 (6 bases). The CDR3 has 12 residues. Trimming shortened V by 6 bases and J by 7 bases, and 13 bases separated the two germline ends. Per germline, CDR1 MNHEY and CDR2 SMNVEV (reference sequence). The CDR3 protein is CASRDRSGEQYF. The DNA of the CDR3 is TGTGCCAGCAGGGACAGATCGGGGGAGCAGTACTTC.

J is TRBJ2-7 and V is TRBV28; TRBD2 is a possible D gene (5 bases). Germline CDR1 is MDHEN and CDR2 is SYDVKM. Trimming removed 6 bases from V and 0 bases from J, with 18 bases in between. The CDR3 has 16 residues. The CDR3 DNA follows: TGTGCCAGCAGGCCGGCACTAAGCGGAAACTCCTACGAGCAGTACTTC. Its protein is CASRPALSGNSYEQYF.

The chain combines TRBV7-6 with TRBJ2-1, with 7 bases aligning to TRBD1. CDR1 SGHVS and CDR2 FNYEAQ come from the germline V gene. This CDR3 has 21 residues. Germline trimming cut 4 bases from V and 0 bases from J; bases unmatched to any gene: 21. DNA of the CDR3: TGTGCCAGCAGCTCAGCCCTGGGGGACAGCCTACTCGGAAGCTCCTACAATGAGCAGTTCTTC. This translates into CASSSALGDSLLGSSYNEQFF. The variable domain in full, with the rest retrieved from reference TRBV7-6 and TRBJ2-1, is GAGVSQSPRYKVTKRGQDVALRCDPISGHVSLYWYRQALGQGPEFLTYFNYEAQQDKSGLPNDRFSAERPEGSISTLTIQRTEQRDSAMYRCASSSALGDSLLGSSYNEQFFGPGTRLTVL.

Of note for this clonotype: Germline and junction disagree at one end, which may indicate a read error. The chain combines TRBV5-1 with TRBJ2-5; the D gene is possibly TRBD2 (7 bases). Germline values: CDR1 SGHRS, CDR2 YFSETQ. The CDR3 has 17 residues. This CDR3 is CACSPALTWGGLSGQYF. The CDR3 bases are TGTGCCTGCAGCCCAGCCCTGACGTGGGGGGGGCTCTCCGGGCAGTACTTC.

The chain links TRBV7-2 to TRBJ2-3; D is possibly TRBD1 (5 bases). Germline CDR1 and CDR2: SGHTA and FQGNSA. Trimming stripped 1 base from V and 6 bases from J, with 17 bases between. The CDR3 runs to 16 residues. For the CDR3, the DNA is TGTGCCAGCAGCTTAGGTTACCTTAATAAGGGGGATACGCAGTATTTT. Translated: CASSLGYLNKGDTQYF.